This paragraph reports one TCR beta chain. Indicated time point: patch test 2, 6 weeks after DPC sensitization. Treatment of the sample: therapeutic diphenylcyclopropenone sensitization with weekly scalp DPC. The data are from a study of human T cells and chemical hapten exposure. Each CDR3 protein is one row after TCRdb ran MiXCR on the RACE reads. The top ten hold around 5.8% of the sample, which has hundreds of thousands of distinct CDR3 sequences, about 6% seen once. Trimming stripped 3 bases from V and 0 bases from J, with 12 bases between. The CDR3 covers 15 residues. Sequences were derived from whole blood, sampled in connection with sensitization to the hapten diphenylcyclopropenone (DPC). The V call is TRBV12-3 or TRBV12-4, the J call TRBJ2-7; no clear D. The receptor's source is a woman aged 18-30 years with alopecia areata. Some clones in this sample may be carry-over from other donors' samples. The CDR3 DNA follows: TGTGCCAGCAGTTTTGTCCCCGCGAGCTCCTACGAGCAGTACTTC. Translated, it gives CASSFVPASSYEQYF.